Below, 8 T cell receptor beta chains from the same sample are listed, as sequenced in a study of CD8 T cells in ankylosing spondylitis. TCRdb re-derived calls from the 5' RACE reads in MiXCR, one entry per CDR3 protein. Among about 330,000 distinct CDR3 sequences listed, around 7.6% were seen once. Study conclusions and caveats: Ankylosing spondylitis blood seemed to carry a telltale TCR beta motif made of fewer than ten highly homologous variants.

The antigens of these receptors remain unknown. Material for sequencing was blood, either unsorted or a sorted T cell fraction (not recorded which). Source of these receptors: a male donor with ankylosing spondylitis.

The chain joins TRBV6-5 to TRBJ2-6; TRBD1 matches 9 bases. The CDR3 is made up of 18 amino acids. Germline CDR1 reads MNHEY; CDR2 reads SVGAGI. Trimming at V came to 3 bases and at J to 0 bases, leaving 6 bases not matched to a gene. The chain's CDR3 is CASSYLWDRDSGANVLTF. The CDR3 bases are TGTGCCAGCAGTTATCTCTGGGACAGGGACTCTGGGGCCAACGTCCTGACTTTC.

This clonotype has a single count. The chain links TRBV20-1 to TRBJ2-1, with TRBD2 identical over 7 bases. The trim removed 3 bases at V and 5 bases at J, leaving 10 bases unmatched. In germline, CDR1 is DFQATT, CDR2 SNEGSKA (reference sequence). The CDR3 covers 15 residues. CDR3 loop: CSASFAGDVNNEQFF. In DNA form, the CDR3 reads TGCAGTGCTAGTTTTGCGGGAGATGTGAACAATGAGCAGTTCTTC.

A single count supports this clonotype. This sequence may be a read error, since a much larger clone differs from it by one base. The chain uses TRBV4-1 and TRBJ1-4; D unclear. This CDR3 has 13 amino acids. Germline lookup yields CDR1 MGHRA and CDR2 YSYEKL. CDR3 DNA sequence: TGCGCCAGCCGCCAAGGTTTCGGATATGGGCTGTTTTTT. This translates into CASRQGFGYGLFF.

This clonotype was detected only a few times. V and J are TRBV7-6 and TRBJ2-7, with D perhaps assigned TRBD1 or TRBD2 (5 bases each). Trimming shortened V by 5 bases and J by 0 bases, and 17 bases separated the two germline ends. CDR3 size: 16 residues. Per the germline V gene, CDR1 is SGHVS and CDR2 is FNYEAQ. CDR3 in amino acids: CASSPSRAGGSYEQYF. The DNA of the CDR3 is TGTGCCAGCAGCCCTAGTCGAGCTGGGGGCTCCTACGAGCAGTACTTC.

This clonotype turned up a few times. The chain's CDR3 is CATQLAGVTSEQFF. The CDR3 region has the DNA TGTGCCACCCAATTGGCGGGAGTTACTAGTGAGCAGTTCTTC. The V gene is TRBV15, the J gene TRBJ2-1; 7 positions agree with TRBD2. CDR3 size: 14 residues. J was trimmed by 9 bases and V by 8 bases; bases with no gene match: 13. Germline CDR1 LNHNV, CDR2 YYDKDF (reference sequence). The full variable domain, completed using reference TRBV15 and TRBJ2-1, is DAMVIQNPRYQVTQFGKPVTLSCSQTLNHNVMYWYQQKSSQAPKLLFHYYDKDFNNEADTPDNFQSRRPNTSFCFLDIRSPGLGDTAMYLCATQLAGVTSEQFFGPGTRLTVL.

This chain connects TRBV29-1 to TRBJ2-5; no reliable D call. Germline values: CDR1 SQVTM, CDR2 ANQGSEA. Trimming shortened V by 4 bases and J by 5 bases, and 5 bases separated the two germline ends. The CDR3 has 10 residues. The CDR3 protein is CSVGIETQYF. The CDR3 region has the DNA TGCAGCGTTGGTATTGAGACCCAGTACTTC.

In its sample, this clonotype was seen many times. V is TRBV10-3 and J is TRBJ1-2; 7 positions agree with TRBD1. The germline CDR1 and CDR2 sequences are ENHRY and SYGVKD. The CDR3 covers 11 residues. Unmatched junction bases numbered 2, after V lost 10 bases and J lost 3 bases. For the CDR3, the DNA is TGTGCCAGCGGGACAGACTATGGCTACACCTTC. This codes for CASGTDYGYTF.

The J gene is TRBJ2-7, the V gene TRBV11-2, with TRBD1 as a possible D gene (5 bases). The CDR3 is made up of 15 amino acids. Trimming stripped 6 bases from V and 0 bases from J, with 15 bases between. Germline lookup yields CDR1 SGHAT and CDR2 FQNNGV. The CDR3 coding sequence is TGTGCCAGCAGGTCCCCCGGACATACCTCCTACGAGCAGTACTTC. It translates to CASRSPGHTSYEQYF.